This entry lists 27 T cell receptor beta chains sequenced from one sample in a study of T-cell reconstitution after alpha-beta-depleted transplantation in children. Preparation of the TCRbeta library was carried out with unique molecular identifiers. TCRdb passed the PCR reads through MiXCR, listing each CDR3 protein once. This table holds under 300,000 distinct CDR3 sequences, around a tenth found once. The source was peripheral blood, collected 180 days after TCRalphabeta/CD19-depleted stem cell transplant. Every receptor here comes from a male patient between 2 and 10 years old who had a stem cell transplant for chronic granulomatous disease, so the T cells may come from the graft donor.

The table lists this clonotype with many counts. The chain recombines TRBV6-6 with TRBJ2-3; 10 bases agree with TRBD1. Germline-derived CDR1 and CDR2 are MNHNY and SVGAGI (reference sequence). The V and J ends lost 10 bases and 4 bases, in that order; junction bases with no gene match: 5. The CDR3 is 13 amino acids. CDR3 loop: CATRDRGPDTQYF. The CDR3 nucleotides read TGTGCCACCCGGGACAGGGGACCAGATACGCAGTATTTT.

This clonotype was found many times. J is TRBJ2-1 and V is TRBV5-1, with 8 bases fitting TRBD2. This CDR3 has 21 amino acids. Trimming at V came to 2 bases and at J to 0 bases, leaving 19 bases not matched to a gene. From germline, CDR1 is SGHRS and CDR2 YFSETQ. In nucleotides, the CDR3 is TGCGCCAGCAGCTTCATACAGCGGGAGAGGTGGCAATGGAGCTCCTACAATGAGCAGTTCTTC. The encoded protein is CASSFIQRERWQWSSYNEQFF.

This clonotype has a count of ten or more. This rearrangement joins TRBV12-3 or TRBV12-4 to TRBJ1-2, with TRBD1 matching over 7 bases. CDR3 length equals 14 residues. V was pared by 10 bases and J by 1 base, with 9 bases of the junction left unmatched. CDR3 amino acids: CATNARGHNYGYTF. CDR3 in DNA: TGTGCCACCAATGCAAGGGGGCATAACTATGGCTACACCTTC.

Remarks on this clonotype: Given a much more abundant clone one base away, this may be a read error. The genes are TRBV12-3 or TRBV12-4 and TRBJ1-2, with a tentative D call TRBD1 (5 bases). The CDR3 totals 15 residues. CDR3 in DNA: TGTGCCAGCAGTCCATTCCCGACAGCGCGCTATGGCGACACCTTC. Its translation is CASSPFPTARYGDTF.

The chain couples TRBV5-4 to TRBJ2-3, with D unresolved. Trimming cost V 4 bases and J 1 base, with 13 bases left between them. CDR1 and CDR2 (germline): SGHNT, YYREEE (reference sequence). The CDR3 sequence is 15 residues long. The CDR3 spells CASSPSARGTDTQYF. CDR3 coding DNA: TGTGCCAGCAGCCCATCCGCAAGAGGCACAGATACGCAGTATTTT.

The CDR3 is CARGFPNTGELFF. Here the CDR3 DNA reads TGTGCCAGGGGATTCCCGAACACCGGGGAGCTGTTTTTT. V usage is TRBV2 and J usage is TRBJ2-2, with D uncertain. V lost 9 bases and J 0 bases, leaving 8 bases between the germline ends. Germline CDR1 and CDR2: SNHLY and FYNNEI. The CDR3 spans 13 residues.

This clonotype has at least ten counts. The chain links TRBV7-2 to TRBJ2-7, with TRBD2 matching 10 bases. This CDR3 spans 15 amino acids. Looked up from germline, CDR1 is SGHTA and CDR2 is FQGNSA. Losses at the gene ends were 5 bases for V and 5 bases for J; bases not matched to a gene: 9. The CDR3 DNA reads TGTGCCAGCAGCCGCGAGGGACTAGCGAAGAACGAGCAGTACTTC. It encodes CASSREGLAKNEQYF. Full variable domain (outside the CDR3, taken from reference TRBV7-2 and TRBJ2-7): GAGVSQSPSNKVTEKGKDVELRCDPISGHTALYWYRQSLGQGLEFLIYFQGNSAPDKSGLPSDRFSAERTGGSVSTLTIQRTQQEDSAVYLCASSREGLAKNEQYFGPGTRLTVT.

Of note for this clonotype: A much larger clone sits a single nucleotide away, making a read error possible. The rearrangement uses TRBV15 and TRBJ2-1, with TRBD2 matching over 8 bases. The length of the CDR3 is 16 residues. V lost 5 bases and J lost 3; bases outside the gene matches: 9. Germline V CDR1 and CDR2: LNHNV, YYDKDF (reference sequence). The CDR3 DNA reads as TGTGCCACCAGCGGTTGGACTAGCCGGAACTACAATGAGCAGTTCTTC. This gives the protein CATSGWTSRNYNEQFF. Supplemented by reference TRBV15 and TRBJ2-1, the full variable domain reads DAMVIQNPRYQVTQFGKPVTLSCSQTLNHNVMYWYQQKSSQAPKLLFHYYDKDFNNEADTPDNFQSRRPNTSFCFLDIRSPGLGDTAMYLCATSGWTSRNYNEQFFGPGTRLTVL.

In this sample, this clonotype turned up many times. The chain links TRBV25-1 to TRBJ2-5, with a possible D match to TRBD1 (5 bases). The CDR3 runs 16 residues. Germline values: CDR1 MGHDK, CDR2 SYGVNS. The V and J ends lost 1 base and 5 bases respectively, with 17 bases between them. The CDR3 sequence: CASSEFSMARVETQYF. The CDR3 bases are TGTGCCAGCAGTGAATTCTCCATGGCCAGGGTGGAGACCCAGTACTTC.

Ten or more counts support this clonotype. CDR3 amino acids: CAISETVAYEQYF. The CDR3 DNA is TGTGCCATCAGTGAGACGGTGGCCTACGAGCAGTACTTC. The rearrangement uses TRBV10-3 and TRBJ2-7, with no clear D. The germline V gene encodes CDR1 ENHRY and CDR2 SYGVKD. The length of the CDR3 is 13 residues. V gave up 2 bases and J gave up 2 bases, with 7 bases separating them.

This clonotype was detected many times. The chain recombines TRBV12-3 or TRBV12-4 with TRBJ2-7; 8 nucleotides align to TRBD1. Trimming removed 7 bases from V and 2 bases from J; junction bases left unmatched: 4. This CDR3 has 13 residues. The CDR3 bases are TGTGCCAGCACCTCGACAGGGGCCTACGAGCAGTACTTC. It translates to CASTSTGAYEQYF.

The sample holds many counts of this clonotype. The chain is built from TRBV6-2 or TRBV6-3 and TRBJ2-7; D possibly corresponds to TRBD2 (6 bases). The CDR3 runs to 13 residues. V dropped 7 bases and J dropped 3 bases, with 13 bases sitting between them. The germline gives CDR1 MNHEY, CDR2 SVGEGT. CDR3 nucleotide sequence: TGTGCCAGCAATGGCGGGGCGAACTACGAGCAGTACTTC. Its translation: CASNGGANYEQYF.

This clonotype has at least ten counts. This chain joins TRBV7-8 and TRBJ2-1; 10 nucleotides agree with TRBD2. Germline CDR1 reads SGHVS; CDR2 reads FQNEAQ. The CDR3 extends over 13 amino acids. Trimming at V came to 6 bases and at J to 8 bases, leaving 4 bases not matched to a gene. The DNA of the CDR3 is TGTGCCAGCAGGAGCGGGGGGGCGGATGAGCAGTTCTTC. The encoded protein is CASRSGGADEQFF.

This clonotype was picked up many times. The chain links TRBV6-1 to TRBJ2-3, with D possibly matching TRBD1 (5 bases). Per germline, CDR1 MNHNS and CDR2 SASEGT. V gave up 6 bases and J gave up 1 base, with 14 bases separating them. This CDR3 spans 15 amino acids. This chain's CDR3 is CASRPGSWGTDTQYF. CDR3 bases: TGTGCCAGCAGACCAGGGTCTTGGGGCACAGATACGCAGTATTTT.

Ten or more counts support this clonotype. V is TRBV29-1 and J is TRBJ2-3, with 8 positions matching TRBD1. CDR3 length equals 11 residues. Germline-derived CDR1 and CDR2 are SQVTM and ANQGSEA. The ends lost 6 bases at V and 4 bases at J; junction bases unmatched: 0. The CDR3 sequence: CSVTGADTQYF. CDR3 sequence (DNA): TGCAGCGTGACAGGGGCAGATACGCAGTATTTT.

This clonotype occurred many times. The chain is built from TRBV5-1 and TRBJ2-6; D is perhaps TRBD1 (5 bases). Trimming cost V 7 bases and J 1 base, with 9 bases left between them. The CDR3 is 14 amino acids. Germline V lookup: CDR1 SGHRS, CDR2 YFSETQ. CDR3 protein: CASGRVSGANVLTF. Written as DNA, the CDR3 is TGCGCCAGCGGCAGGGTTTCTGGGGCCAACGTCCTGACTTTC.

The genes are TRBV23-1 and TRBJ1-6; D unclear. TRBV23-1 is sorted into the ORF group, with uncertain function. Deletions cut 8 bases from V and 10 bases from J, with 18 bases between. The CDR3 has 14 amino acids. The CDR3 region is CASLPTAVGSPLHF. The CDR3 region has the DNA TGCGCCAGCTTACCGACGGCCGTGGGGTCACCCCTCCACTTT.

Ten or more counts support this clonotype. V is TRBV28 and J is TRBJ1-6; D unclear. CDR3 length: 13 residues. Germline V CDR1 and CDR2: MDHEN, SYDVKM. V was cut by 4 bases and J by 7 bases, with 8 bases left in between. The CDR3 spells CASSSLQNSPLHF. The CDR3 nucleotides read TGTGCCAGCAGTTCTCTGCAGAATTCACCCCTCCACTTT.

This clonotype was observed many times. The chain uses TRBV5-1 and TRBJ1-3; tentative D call: TRBD1 (6 bases). Trimming left V 4 bases short and J 0 bases short, with 11 bases between. The CDR3 covers 15 residues. Germline V gene data show CDR1 as SGHRS and CDR2 as YFSETQ. CDR3 coding DNA: TGCGCCAGCAGCGCCAGGGGACTCTCTGGAAACACCATATATTTT. Translated: CASSARGLSGNTIYF. The full variable domain, with the rest looked up from reference TRBV5-1 and TRBJ1-3, is KAGVTQTPRYLIKTRGQQVTLSCSPISGHRSVSWYQQTPGQGLQFLFEYFSETQRNKGNFPGRFSGRQFSNSRSEMNVSTLELGDSALYLCASSARGLSGNTIYFGEGSWLTVV.

This clonotype was recorded many times. J is TRBJ2-2 and V is TRBV4-1; a possible D gene is TRBD1 (6 bases). This CDR3 is built from 14 residues. Deletions cut 4 bases from V and 8 bases from J, with 14 bases between. CDR1 MGHRA and CDR2 YSYEKL come from the germline V gene. CDR3 in amino acids: CASSPTQGIGELFF. For the CDR3, the DNA is TGCGCCAGCAGCCCCACGCAGGGGATAGGGGAGCTGTTTTTT.

This clonotype was recorded at least ten times. The V call is TRBV20-1, the J call TRBJ2-7; tentatively, D is TRBD2 (6 bases). The CDR3 loop spans 11 amino acids. V was trimmed by 3 bases and J by 3 bases, leaving 6 bases between them. Germline V CDR1 and CDR2: DFQATT, SNEGSKA (reference sequence). The CDR3 reads CSARRGYEQYF. The CDR3, as DNA: TGCAGTGCTAGGCGGGGCTACGAGCAGTACTTC.

This clonotype was detected many times. The rearrangement links TRBV29-1 to TRBJ2-7; TRBD1 agrees at 8 bases. V was clipped by 5 bases and J by 0 bases; unmatched bases: 6. Germline V lookup: CDR1 SQVTM, CDR2 ANQGSEA. This CDR3 contains 14 residues. The CDR3 sequence is CSVLDRDLSYEQYF. The DNA of the CDR3 is TGCAGCGTTTTGGACAGGGACCTCTCCTACGAGCAGTACTTC.

In its sample, this clonotype was seen many times. The rearrangement links TRBV15 to TRBJ1-5, with D maybe TRBD1 (5 bases). The germline gives CDR1 LNHNV, CDR2 YYDKDF (reference sequence). With 4 bases removed from V and 1 base from J, the gap between germline ends came to 8 bases. The CDR3 consists of 14 residues. The CDR3 protein is CATSNRDSNQPQHF. CDR3 coding DNA: TGTGCCACCAGCAACCGGGACAGCAATCAGCCCCAGCATTTT.

Many counts were recorded for this clonotype. This chain links TRBV4-1 with TRBJ2-2; 7 positions agree with TRBD1. Germline V gives CDR1 MGHRA, CDR2 YSYEKL. CDR3 length equals 16 residues. J lost 9 bases, V lost 1 base, and 11 bases had no gene match. The CDR3 DNA follows: TGCGCCAGCAGCCAAGTCTGGCCACAGGGGATCTGGGAGCTGTTTTTT. Residues: CASSQVWPQGIWELFF.

With respect to this clonotype: A much larger clone lies a single base off, so this may be a read error. DNA for the CDR3: TGTGCCAGCAGCGACACGAACACCGTGGAGCTGTTTTTT. Its translation is CASSDTNTVELFF. The chain has TRBV6-6 and TRBJ2-2, with D hard to call. Germline CDR1 reads MNHNY; CDR2 reads SVGAGI (reference sequence). The CDR3 runs to 13 residues.

This clonotype was seen ten or more times. The chain joins TRBV12-3 or TRBV12-4 to TRBJ2-1; TRBD2 matches 8 bases. Trimming cost V 6 bases and J 10 bases; bases outside gene matches: 2. The CDR3 sequence is 11 residues long. DNA of the CDR3: TGTGCCAGCAGAACTAGCGGCGAGCAGTTCTTC. Its protein is CASRTSGEQFF.

The V gene is TRBV20-1, the J gene TRBJ2-1; D unclear. Germline values: CDR1 DFQATT, CDR2 SNEGSKA (reference sequence). Trimming removed 7 bases from V and 0 bases from J, with 7 bases in between. The CDR3 is 12 amino acids. CDR3 protein: CSEQSSYNEQFF. DNA of the CDR3: TGCAGTGAACAGAGCTCCTACAATGAGCAGTTCTTC.